Listed below are T cell receptor beta chains from one sample, sequenced in a study of vaccination effects on CD4 cells after COVID-19. The antigens of these receptors remain unknown. The data were produced by immunoSEQ multiplex PCR, yet TCRdb's version contains in-frame clones alone and is incomplete. Of 55,000 to 90,000 clones in the sample, roughly 73% were seen once. The starting material was CD4+ T cells from PBMCs cultured with HIV peptides, obtained before COVID-19 vaccination. These receptors were taken from a human donor who had a prior SARS-CoV-2 infection. CDR3s include the opening cysteine and the closing phenylalanine or tryptophan. D genes are given only for firm matches. Clone sizes are given selectively: once, few, many, or a class where the clone is expanded.

j_gene: TRBJ1-6
abundance: .
v_gene: TRBV3-1/TRBV3-2
d_gene: .
CDR3nt: TGTGCCAGCAGCCAAGAGGGATCATCCTCCTATAATTCACCCCTCCACTTT
CDR3aa: CASSQEGSSSYNSPLHF

j_gene: TRBJ2-5
abundance: few
v_gene: TRBV5-1
d_gene: TRBD2
CDR3nt: TGCGCCAGCAGCTTGGGACTAGCGGGGCAAGAGACCCAGTACTTC
CDR3aa: CASSLGLAGQETQYF

j_gene: TRBJ1-2
abundance: .
v_gene: TRBV7-2
d_gene: .
CDR3nt: TGTGCCAGCAGCTCCACGAGGGGTTTCTCTGGCTACACCTTC
CDR3aa: CASSSTRGFSGYTF

j_gene: TRBJ2-1
abundance: few
v_gene: TRBV2
d_gene: .
CDR3nt: TGTGCCAGCTTAAGAGAGGGTCGCTCCTACAATGAGCAGTTCTTC
CDR3aa: CASLREGRSYNEQFF

j_gene: TRBJ1-2
abundance: once
v_gene: TRBV19
d_gene: TRBD1
CDR3nt: TGTGCCAGTAGTATCTCACCCGATGACAGGGATGGCTACACCTTC
CDR3aa: CASSISPDDRDGYTF

j_gene: TRBJ2-7
abundance: .
v_gene: TRBV5-4
d_gene: TRBD2
CDR3nt: TGTGCCAGCAGATCTAGCGGCACCTTGGGGGAGCAGTACTTC
CDR3aa: CASRSSGTLGEQYF

j_gene: TRBJ2-3
abundance: .
v_gene: TRBV18
d_gene: .
CDR3nt: TGTGCCAGCTCACCAACCAGCGGGAGCACAGATACGCAGTATTTT
CDR3aa: CASSPTSGSTDTQYF

j_gene: TRBJ1-5
abundance: .
v_gene: TRBV6-1
d_gene: TRBD1
CDR3nt: TGTGCCAGCAGTGAATCCCTTGACAGGGGGATTCAGCCCCAGCATTTT
CDR3aa: CASSESLDRGIQPQHF

j_gene: TRBJ2-7
abundance: few
v_gene: TRBV7-2
d_gene: .
CDR3nt: TGTGCCAGCAGCTTAGGCTCGGGGTTGGGGCAGTACTTC
CDR3aa: CASSLGSGLGQYF

j_gene: TRBJ2-7
abundance: .
v_gene: TRBV28
d_gene: TRBD1
CDR3nt: TGTGCCAGCTCGACAGGGCAGGGGCCCTACGAGCAGTACTTC
CDR3aa: CASSTGQGPYEQYF

j_gene: TRBJ2-1
abundance: few
v_gene: TRBV18
d_gene: TRBD1
CDR3nt: TGTGCCAGCTCAACCGGGACAGGGGCCTACAATGAGCAGTTCTTC
CDR3aa: CASSTGTGAYNEQFF

j_gene: TRBJ2-3
abundance: .
v_gene: TRBV6-6
d_gene: .
CDR3nt: TGTGCCAGCAGTTCGTCAGATACGCAGTATTTT
CDR3aa: CASSSSDTQYF

j_gene: TRBJ2-5
abundance: .
v_gene: TRBV7-8
d_gene: .
CDR3nt: TGTGCCAGCAGCTTAGAGACTAGAGGGGGGGAGACCCAGTACTTC
CDR3aa: CASSLETRGGETQYF

j_gene: TRBJ1-1
abundance: .
v_gene: TRBV19
d_gene: TRBD1
CDR3nt: TGTGCCAGTAGTATACTCAGGGGGGGCACTGAAGCTTTCTTT
CDR3aa: CASSILRGGTEAFF

j_gene: TRBJ1-2
abundance: .
v_gene: TRBV5-1
d_gene: .
CDR3nt: TGCGCCAGCAGCCCCCTCCTCGGTATTATTCAGGGTCGGGGCTACACCTTC
CDR3aa: CASSPLLGIIQGRGYTF

j_gene: TRBJ1-2
abundance: .
v_gene: TRBV2
d_gene: .
CDR3nt: TGTGCCAGCAGTGGGCAGAACAGGGCCTCTCGGGGCTACACCTTC
CDR3aa: CASSGQNRASRGYTF

j_gene: TRBJ1-1
abundance: .
v_gene: TRBV18
d_gene: .
CDR3nt: TGTGCCAGCTCAGACAGCCTCGACACTGAAGCTTTCTTT
CDR3aa: CASSDSLDTEAFF

j_gene: TRBJ2-1
abundance: .
v_gene: TRBV30
d_gene: TRBD2
CDR3nt: TGTGCCTGGAGTGTACGGTCAAGGGACTACCAGTTCTTC
CDR3aa: CAWSVRSRDYQFF

j_gene: TRBJ1-2
abundance: .
v_gene: TRBV6-1
d_gene: .
CDR3nt: TGTGCCAGCAGTGAACAGGGAAACTATGGCTACACCTTC
CDR3aa: CASSEQGNYGYTF

j_gene: TRBJ1-6
abundance: .
v_gene: TRBV27
d_gene: .
CDR3nt: TGTGCCAGCAGTTTGACAGCCTTGGAATTTAATTCACCCCTCCACTTT
CDR3aa: CASSLTALEFNSPLHF

j_gene: TRBJ2-5
abundance: .
v_gene: TRBV7-2
d_gene: TRBD2
CDR3nt: TGTGCCAGCAGCTCAAGCCCACTGACTAGCGGGAGGCTGAAGACCCAGTACTTC
CDR3aa: CASSSSPLTSGRLKTQYF

j_gene: TRBJ1-4
abundance: .
v_gene: TRBV25-1
d_gene: .
CDR3nt: TGTGCCAGCAATACCAGGCTTAATGAAAAACTGTTTTTT
CDR3aa: CASNTRLNEKLFF

j_gene: TRBJ1-1
abundance: .
v_gene: TRBV3-1/TRBV3-2
d_gene: TRBD1
CDR3nt: TGTGCCAGCAGCCAAACAGGGGTGGCTGAAGCTTTCTTT
CDR3aa: CASSQTGVAEAFF

j_gene: TRBJ1-1
abundance: .
v_gene: TRBV12-5
d_gene: .
CDR3nt: TGTGCTAGTGGTTTGGAGGCCCCCAGCACTGAAGCTTTCTTT
CDR3aa: CASGLEAPSTEAFF

j_gene: TRBJ1-1
abundance: .
v_gene: TRBV7-9
d_gene: .
CDR3nt: TGTGCCAGCAGCTTTGCAGAGGTAAACACTGAAGCTTTCTTT
CDR3aa: CASSFAEVNTEAFF

j_gene: TRBJ2-1
abundance: .
v_gene: TRBV19
d_gene: TRBD1
CDR3nt: TGTGCCAGTAGTCGACAGGGGGGTGAGCAGTTCTTC
CDR3aa: CASSRQGGEQFF

j_gene: TRBJ2-2
abundance: .
v_gene: TRBV7-8
d_gene: .
CDR3nt: TGTGCCAGCAGCTTTCGGTGGGGGGAGCTGTTTTTT
CDR3aa: CASSFRWGELFF

j_gene: TRBJ1-5
abundance: .
v_gene: TRBV5-1
d_gene: TRBD1
CDR3nt: TGCGCCAGCAGCTTGGAGGGACAGGGAAATCAGCCCCAGCATTTT
CDR3aa: CASSLEGQGNQPQHF

j_gene: TRBJ1-6
abundance: .
v_gene: TRBV18
d_gene: .
CDR3nt: TGTGCCAGCTCACCACAAAACGGCAGGGACAATTCACCCCTCCACTTT
CDR3aa: CASSPQNGRDNSPLHF

j_gene: TRBJ1-2
abundance: .
v_gene: TRBV30
d_gene: TRBD1
CDR3nt: TGTGCCTGGAGGTCAGGGGGGGATGGCTACACCTTC
CDR3aa: CAWRSGGDGYTF

j_gene: TRBJ1-5
abundance: .
v_gene: TRBV12-3/TRBV12-4
d_gene: .
CDR3nt: TGTGCCAGCAGTTTAGGGCAGGTGGGACCCCAGCATTTT
CDR3aa: CASSLGQVGPQHF

j_gene: TRBJ2-1
abundance: .
v_gene: TRBV14
d_gene: .
CDR3nt: TGTGCCAGCAGCCGTGATGTCAGGGATGAGCAGTTCTTC
CDR3aa: CASSRDVRDEQFF